The source of this T cell receptor (beta chain) is a study of blood T cell repertoires in COVID-19 (dated by TCRdb to 2019 to 2021). Describing the broader study: The collaborator samples originated in the United States, Italy and Spain and spanned the acute and convalescent phases of COVID-19. Samples were obtained from the ongoing ImmuneRACE study (first 160 participants) and from over 1,000 subjects provided by 6 global collaborators. The prospective study material was composed of cDNA or gDNA derived from T cells, B-cell-depleted T cells, or PBMCs. Where available, HLA class I and class II types were obtained from metadata supplied by the sample provider rather than from assay-based typing. Deeply sampled blood TCRbeta repertoires from subjects exposed to, actively infected with, or recovered from COVID-19 were included in the dataset. Sample metadata almost always included a de-identified subject ID, COVID-19 status, age in years and sex. The repertoires were released in a freely available public database intended as a resource for research on the immune response to SARS-CoV-2.

Each collaborating institution followed its own protocols to collect whole blood in K2EDTA tubes. For TCRbeta analysis, collaborators shipped samples as frozen whole blood, isolated PBMCs, or DNA extracted from either of those sample types. Its CDR3 holds 13 amino acids, cysteine through phenylalanine. Only the CDR3 part of the read is kept: 39 bases, read in frame from the first base. Deletion took 3 bases off V and 7 bases off J, with a span of 13 bases between the germline ends. As encoded in the germline V gene, CDR1 is SGHRS while CDR2 is YFSETQ. TCRbeta CDR3 regions were amplified from genomic DNA by means of the immunoSEQ Assay, a bias-controlled multiplex PCR. On the authors' methods: Nucleated cell counts per sample were estimated from amplification of reference gene primers within the assay. To quantify the absolute abundance of each unique TCRbeta CDR3 rearrangement, sequence reads were collapsed and filtered. Productive Simpson clonality was computed per sample as the square root of Simpson's diversity index over productive rearrangements. The source is immuneACCESS, and TCRdb retained only in-frame sequences with V and J called. Part of the clones is not carried over; for the studies checked, unresolved V genes explain less than half of this, and the remainder is unexplained. V and J calls plus clone size are reproduced from that table; the DNA served to infer D and trimming. Within this sample are roughly 25,000 clones, with about nine tenths of them counted one time only. The ten largest make up roughly 22% of the sample.

Note on this clone: Its antigen is not yet known. Per-base qualities were not stored, and no clone one base away is much larger.

What the authors observed across the whole study: The amount of clinical and demographic metadata varied by source and participant and was provided uncurated.

The rearrangement joined TRBV5-1 to TRBJ1-2; tentative D gene TRBD1, with 6 bases matching. The specimen was peripheral blood. This receptor was taken from a man between 65 and 85 years old in a cohort sampled during active COVID-19. The CDR3 sequence is CASSWRGAPGYTF. The DNA reads as follows: TGCGCCAGCAGCTGGCGGGGGGCGCCTGGCTACACCTTC.